This T cell receptor (beta chain) is from a study of blood T cell repertoires in COVID-19. Whole-study context: T cells, B-cell-depleted T cells, or PBMCs supplied cDNA or gDNA.

Profiled with immunoSEQ multiplex PCR; TCRdb holds only in-frame clones, not every one. The sample has about 34,000 clones, approximately 71% seen once. The origin of this receptor is a human donor in a cohort sampled during active COVID-19. The sequenced sample consisted of peripheral blood.

CDR3 nucleotide sequence: TGTGCCAGCAGCCCAACAGGGCGTAACTATGGCTACACCTTC. This encodes CASSPTGRNYGYTF. This chain connects TRBV7-9 to TRBJ1-2, with D possibly matching TRBD1 (6 bases). Trimming stripped 5 bases from V and 1 base from J, with 11 bases between. Germline V gene lookup returns CDR1 SEHNR and CDR2 FQNEAQ (reference sequence). The length of the CDR3 is 14 residues.